This is a list of T cell receptor beta chains from one sample in a study of human T cells and chemical hapten exposure. One entry per CDR3 protein, called by TCRdb with MiXCR from the RACE reads. The repertoire holds tens of thousands of distinct CDR3 sequences, with about 9.3% as singletons. The input for sequencing was whole blood, taken in connection with sensitization to the hapten diphenylcyclopropenone (DPC). Receptor source: a woman in her thirties or forties with alopecia areata. Some clones in this sample may be carry-over from other donors' samples. Each CDR3 is given with its conserved first and last residue. A D gene is named only where the DNA matches it firmly. For some rows the clone size is stated as once, few or many, or as a class when expanded; others skip it.

v_gene	abundance	d_gene	j_gene	CDR3aa	CDR3nt
TRBV4-2	many	TRBD2	TRBJ2-5	CASSQSGGVETQYF	TGTGCCAGCAGCCAGAGCGGGGGGGTCGAGACCCAGTACTTC
TRBV28	few	-	TRBJ2-5	CASSLNPFPETQYF	TGTGCCAGCAGTCTTAACCCATTTCCAGAGACCCAGTACTTC
TRBV4-1	few	-	TRBJ2-7	CASSQPPGYEQYF	TGCGCCAGCAGCCAACCCCCCGGCTACGAGCAGTACTTC
TRBV4-2	many	-	TRBJ2-5	CASSQENQKETQYF	TGTGCCAGCAGCCAAGAAAACCAGAAAGAGACCCAGTACTTC
TRBV6-1	many	-	TRBJ1-5	CASQAAGRGQPQHF	TGTGCCAGCCAGGCCGCGGGGCGCGGTCAGCCCCAGCATTTT
TRBV28	many	-	TRBJ2-3	CASSFPTTKRAGPQDTQYF	TGTGCCAGCAGTTTCCCAACAACGAAAAGGGCAGGACCACAAGATACGCAGTATTTT
TRBV5-1	-	-	TRBJ2-6	CASSLKQNSYSSGANVLTF	TGCGCCAGCAGCTTAAAACAGAACTCTTATTCCTCTGGGGCCAACGTCCTGACTTTC
TRBV7-2	many	-	TRBJ2-3	CASKLRGSTDTQYF	TGTGCCAGCAAGTTGAGGGGAAGCACAGATACGCAGTATTTT
TRBV7-7	-	TRBD2	TRBJ2-5	CASSLSGGAAETQYF	TGTGCCAGCAGCTTAAGCGGGGGGGCCGCAGAGACCCAGTACTTC
TRBV9	few	-	TRBJ1-4	CASSVGGATNEKLFF	TGTGCCAGCAGCGTGGGGGGAGCGACTAATGAAAAACTGTTTTTT
TRBV29-1	-	-	TRBJ1-3	CSVDGQGNTIYF	TGCAGCGTTGATGGACAGGGAAACACCATATATTTT
TRBV20-1	-	-	TRBJ1-5	CSAGGGGDSNQPQHF	TGCAGTGCTGGGGGCGGAGGTGATAGCAATCAGCCCCAGCATTTT
TRBV27	many	TRBD1	TRBJ2-1	CASSLGTGEIENEQFF	TGTGCCAGCAGTTTAGGGACAGGGGAAATTGAGAATGAGCAGTTCTTC
TRBV12-3/TRBV12-4	many	-	TRBJ1-5	CASSFGQPQHF	TGTGCCAGCAGTTTTGGTCAGCCCCAGCATTTT
TRBV7-6	many	TRBD2	TRBJ2-3	CASSLAGGSTDTQYF	TGTGCCAGCAGCCTAGCGGGGGGGAGCACAGATACGCAGTATTTT
TRBV2	few	TRBD1	TRBJ1-1	CASGQGLNTEAFF	TGTGCCAGTGGACAGGGCCTGAACACTGAAGCTTTCTTT
TRBV7-6	many	TRBD1	TRBJ2-2	CASGGTGANTGELFF	TGTGCCAGCGGAGGCACAGGGGCGAACACCGGGGAGCTGTTTTTT
TRBV20-1	many	-	TRBJ2-1	CSANRADEQFF	TGCAGTGCTAACAGGGCCGATGAGCAGTTCTTC
TRBV18	many	-	TRBJ2-5	CASSPGLQETQYF	TGTGCCAGCTCACCGGGGCTTCAAGAGACCCAGTACTTC
TRBV6-5	few	-	TRBJ1-5	CASSYEGGRLQHF	TGTGCCAGCAGTTACGAGGGTGGAAGGCTCCAGCATTTT
TRBV6-2/TRBV6-3	few	-	TRBJ2-2	CASSYIRGTLFF	TGTGCCAGCAGTTACATTAGGGGCACGCTGTTTTTT
TRBV6-2/TRBV6-3	many	TRBD1	TRBJ2-7	CASSQTGGEQYF	TGTGCCAGCAGCCAGACAGGGGGCGAGCAGTACTTC
TRBV6-2/TRBV6-3	many	-	TRBJ1-5	CASSYSESYSNQPQHF	TGTGCCAGCAGTTACTCCGAATCTTATAGCAATCAGCCCCAGCATTTT
TRBV7-6	many	-	TRBJ1-5	CASSPMGGGGQPQHF	TGTGCCAGCAGCCCCATGGGGGGCGGGGGTCAGCCCCAGCATTTT
TRBV7-8	many	-	TRBJ1-1	CASSPGAPGTEAFF	TGTGCCAGCAGCCCCGGGGCCCCGGGAACTGAAGCTTTCTTT